The 14 T cell receptor beta chains below come from one sample, sequenced in a study of blood T cell repertoires in COVID-19. TCRdb keeps only in-frame clones here, not all; method: immunoSEQ multiplex PCR. This table has some 250,000 clones, around 81% appearing once. The sequencing sample was made of peripheral blood. All receptors derive from a man aged 50 or older with active or convalescent COVID-19.

The chain employs TRBV3-1 (or the pseudogene TRBV3-2) and TRBJ2-5; possible D gene TRBD2, 6 bases. V lost 4 bases, J lost 2 bases, and 14 bases lay in between. This CDR3 is built from 15 residues. Per the germline V gene, CDR1 is LGHDT and CDR2 is YNNKEL (reference sequence). The CDR3 DNA is TGTGCCAGCAGCCTAGTCCTAGCGAAGCAAGAGACCCAGTACTTC. Its translation: CASSLVLAKQETQYF.

The rearrangement uses TRBV5-5 and TRBJ1-5, with 7 bases fitting TRBD1. The CDR3 loop spans 15 amino acids. J gave up 2 bases and V 5 bases, and 7 bases lay outside the gene matches. CDR1 is SGHKS and CDR2 is YYEKEE in the germline V gene (reference sequence). The CDR3 spells CASRLTGDGNQPQHF. In DNA, the CDR3 is TGTGCCAGCAGGCTAACAGGGGACGGCAATCAGCCCCAGCATTTT.

To note about this clone: Other DNA sequences in this specimen translate into the identical CDR3. The chain carries TRBV5-1 and TRBJ2-7; TRBD2 is a possible D gene (6 bases). Trimming cost V 0 bases and J 6 bases, with 7 bases left between them. CDR1 is SGHRS and CDR2 is YFSETQ in the germline V gene. The CDR3 has 12 residues. The CDR3 spells CASSLGGGEQYF. The CDR3 DNA is TGCGCCAGCAGCTTGGGGGGAGGCGAGCAGTACTTC.

The chain links TRBV10-3 to TRBJ1-1; 7 bases map to TRBD1. CDR1 is ENHRY and CDR2 is SYGVKD in the germline V gene. The junction had 6 bases not matched to a gene; V was cut back by 8 bases and J by 9 bases. CDR3 length: 11 residues. The CDR3: CAIGDSNKAFF. CDR3 DNA: TGTGCCATCGGGGACAGCAACAAAGCTTTCTTT.

On this clone: This clone may be a read error of a much larger clone one base away. Other DNA sequences of this sample code for an identical CDR3. The rearrangement uses TRBV5-7 and TRBJ1-1; tentatively, D is TRBD1 (5 bases). TRBV5-7 is designated an ORF whose function remains uncertain. V shed 4 bases and J shed 2 bases, with 12 bases lying between them. The CDR3 runs to 14 residues. This CDR3 reads CASSKDRLNTEAFF. The CDR3 DNA is TGTGCCAGCAGCAAAGACAGATTAAACACTGAAGCTTTCTTT.

The rearrangement uses TRBV10-3 and TRBJ1-5; 9 bases align to TRBD1. Germline CDR1 is ENHRY and CDR2 is SYGVKD. J lost 2 bases, V lost 10 bases, and 15 bases had no gene match. There are 17 residues in the CDR3. The CDR3 here is CATKTGQGQFGNQPQHF. Here the CDR3 DNA reads TGTGCCACCAAAACGGGACAGGGTCAGTTCGGCAATCAGCCCCAGCATTTT.

The V call is TRBV5-6, the J call TRBJ2-3; weak D call: TRBD2 (6 bases). Per germline, CDR1 SGHDT and CDR2 YYEEEE. The CDR3 runs 15 residues. The V gene lost 4 bases and the J gene lost 0 bases, with 12 bases spanning the gap. The CDR3 sequence is CASSLGLLSTDTQYF. Here the CDR3 DNA reads TGTGCCAGCAGCCTGGGACTCTTGAGCACAGATACGCAGTATTTT.

J is TRBJ1-5 and V is TRBV12-3 or TRBV12-4; D remains unclear. With 7 bases removed from V and 5 bases from J, the gap between germline ends came to 12 bases. The CDR3 runs to 13 residues. CDR3 coding DNA: TGTGCCAGCACCGGGAGGTCGGATCAGCCCCAGCATTTT. This encodes CASTGRSDQPQHF.

The CDR3 loop is CASSQGRQETQYF. The DNA of the CDR3 is TGTGCCAGCAGCCAGGGCCGACAAGAGACCCAGTACTTC. V is TRBV6-5 and J is TRBJ2-5; the D gene is possibly TRBD1 (5 bases). This CDR3 has 13 residues. The V end lost 6 bases, the J end lost 2 bases, and 10 bases lay between the germline ends. Germline CDR1 is MNHEY and CDR2 is SVGAGI.

The J gene is TRBJ1-1, the V gene TRBV12-3 or TRBV12-4; unclear D gene. Trimming took 7 bases from V and 1 from J, leaving 10 bases between them. The CDR3 extends over 13 amino acids. The CDR3 region is CASNLPGNTEAFF. The CDR3 DNA follows: TGTGCCAGCAACCTACCCGGGAACACTGAAGCTTTCTTT.

The chain recombines TRBV10-3 with TRBJ1-2, with 8 bases matching TRBD1. The germline V gene has CDR1 ENHRY and CDR2 SYGVKD. This CDR3 region has 15 residues. Unmatched junction bases numbered 5, after V lost 5 bases and J lost 0 bases. Written as DNA, the CDR3 is TGTGCCATCAGTTCGGGACAGGCAACTAACTATGGCTACACCTTC. Amino acid sequence: CAISSGQATNYGYTF.

The J gene is TRBJ2-1, the V gene TRBV6-4, with D perhaps TRBD1 (5 bases). CDR1 is MRHNA, CDR2 SNTAGT, per germline. The V end was cut by 3 bases, the J end by 7 bases, with 13 bases between. This CDR3 spans 14 amino acids. This chain's CDR3 is CASSELGHNNEQFF. DNA for the CDR3: TGTGCCAGCAGTGAACTTGGACACAATAATGAGCAGTTCTTC.

This chain links TRBV4-2 with TRBJ2-1, with 14 bases aligning to TRBD2. The CDR3 consists of 21 residues. Germline V lookup: CDR1 LGHNA, CDR2 YNFKEQ. V lost 4 bases to trimming and J lost 0 bases; unmatched junction nucleotides: 14. The DNA for the CDR3 is TGTGCCAGCAGCCGCCGAAACGGACTAGCGGGGGGCTTAAGCTCCTACAATGAGCAGTTCTTC. Its protein is CASSRRNGLAGGLSSYNEQFF.

The chain carries TRBV29-1 and TRBJ2-1; D is undetermined. The V gene lost 0 bases and the J gene lost 10 bases, with 7 bases spanning the gap. CDR1 is SQVTM and CDR2 is ANQGSEA in the germline V gene. This CDR3 is 11 amino acids long. For the CDR3, the DNA is TGCAGCGTTGAAGATAGCACAGAGCAGTTCTTC. It is translated as CSVEDSTEQFF.